This passage covers 8 T cell receptor beta chains from one sample sequenced in a study of CD8+ T cells in alopecia areata. RNA was extracted and reverse transcribed into cDNA as the sequencing template. Assay used: immunoSEQ multiplex PCR; TCRdb lists only in-frame clones, some missing. There are around 300,000 clones in the sample, none observed a single time. Cutaneous lymph node cells were pooled, and they were sorted using CD4, CD8alpha, NKG2D, NKG2ACE and other markers. The material sequenced was CD4+ T cells sorted from a lymph node. The source of these receptors is a C3H/HeJ mouse with alopecia areata. The strain's MHC: H2-k.

Worth noting for this clone: Gene names are mouse gene names. The same CDR3 is also encoded by other DNA sequences in this sample. The sequenced part of the CDR3 DNA is TGTGCCAGCAGTGATGGGGGGGGAGACTCC. This gives the protein CASSDGGGDS. The whole CDR3 is CASSDGGGDSDYTF. The chain has TRBV13-1 and TRBJ1-2; D might be TRBD1 (5 bases). Read data end 4 residues before the CDR3 end; the end is taken from the germline J gene. The germline CDR1 and CDR2 sequences are NSHNY and SYGAGN. This CDR3 spans 14 amino acids. V lost 0 bases and J lost 3, with 9 bases in between.

Concerning this clone itself: Mouse germline and gene names are used. The CDR3 end is not reached by the read, which stops 4 residues before it; the germline J gene fills it in. The sample contains more than one DNA sequence encoding this CDR3. The chain joins TRBV5 to TRBJ2-5; the D is unclear. This CDR3 spans 14 amino acids. The V gene's germline CDR1 is LGHNA and CDR2 YNLKQL (reference sequence). The sequenced part of the CDR3 DNA is TGTGCCAGCAGCCAAGATAGACAAAAAGAC. Translation: CASSQDRQKD. The whole CDR3 protein is CASSQDRQKDTQYF.

This clone was seen more than once but under ten times. Genes here carry mouse names. The read falls 4 residues short of the CDR3 end, and the missing part is taken from the germline J gene. This chain joins TRBV19 and TRBJ2-4; 9 nucleotides align to TRBD2. V lost 3 bases to trimming and J lost 0 bases; unmatched junction nucleotides: 5. Germline V lookup: CDR1 FNHDT, CDR2 SITEND (reference sequence). The CDR3 is 16 amino acids. The CDR3 bases that were read are TGTGCCAGCAGTAAAACTGGGGGGCGTAGTCAAAAC. Translating gives CASSKTGGRSQN. The entire CDR3 sequence reads CASSKTGGRSQNTLYF.

On this clone itself: Genes and germline come from the mouse. The CDR3 end falls 4 residues outside the read, so it is completed with the germline J gene. The chain combines TRBV13-3 with TRBJ2-7, with TRBD1 as a possible D gene (6 bases). From germline, CDR1 is NNHDY and CDR2 SYVADS. This CDR3 region has 14 residues. This chain's CDR3 is CASSEGDKLYEQYF. CDR3 DNA (partial): TGTGCCAGCAGTGAGGGGGACAAACTATAT.

Notes on this clone: A read error is possible here, since a much larger clone lies one base away. Gene labels here are mouse ones. The read ends 4 residues early relative to the CDR3; the germline J gene fills the gap. The V and J genes are TRBV13-1 and TRBJ1-2; D perhaps matches TRBD1 (5 bases). Germline CDR1 is NSHNY and CDR2 is SYGAGN. CDR3 length: 13 amino acids. Trimming shortened V by 1 base and J by 3 bases, and 7 bases separated the two germline ends. CDR3 loop: CASSDWGDSDYTF. The CDR3 bases that were read are TGTGCCAGCAGTGATTGGGGGGACTCC.

This clone was picked up a small number of times. Gene names are mouse gene names. Sequencing ends 4 residues short of the CDR3 end; the germline J gene provides the rest. Different DNA sequences within this sample yield the same CDR3. J is TRBJ2-1 and V is TRBV1, with TRBD2 matching 8 bases. The V and J ends lost 3 bases and 3 bases, in that order; junction bases with no gene match: 4. Germline CDR1 reads NSQYPW; CDR2 reads LRSPGD (reference sequence). The CDR3 extends over 15 amino acids. Partial CDR3 DNA: TGCACCTGCAGTGCTGGACTGGGCGTCTATGCT. Protein product: CTCSAGLGVYA. The entire CDR3 protein is CTCSAGLGVYAEQFF.

A note on this clone: Gene names and germline refer to mouse. Coverage ceases 3 residues before the CDR3 finishes, and the germline J gene fills in the end. The J gene is TRBJ1-6, the V gene TRBV19, with D perhaps matching TRBD1 (6 bases). TRBJ1-6 is assigned to the ORF class and has an uncertain function. The CDR3 sequence is 15 residues long. Germline CDR1 FNHDT, CDR2 SITEND (reference sequence). V shed 5 bases and J shed 0 bases, with 9 bases lying between them. The CDR3 reads CASRGGVSYNSPLYF. Partial CDR3 DNA: TGTGCCAGCAGAGGGGGGGTTTCCTATAATTCGCCC.

To note about this clone: Germline and genes here are mouse. Read sequence stops 4 residues before the CDR3 end, and the germline J gene provides the missing end. The chain carries TRBV13-1 and TRBJ2-7; a weak D match, TRBD2 (7 bases). Per germline, CDR1 NSHNY and CDR2 SYGAGN. This CDR3 is 14 amino acids long. V lost 2 bases and J 0 bases, leaving 9 bases between the germline ends. The sequenced part of the CDR3 DNA is TGTGCCAGCAGTGAGGGGGGCGTCTCCTAT. As protein: CASSEGGVSY. The entire CDR3 is CASSEGGVSYEQYF.